This TCR beta chain was captured in a study of blood T cell repertoires in COVID-19 (TCRdb year 2020). Background for the entire study: Samples covering the acute and convalescent phases of COVID-19 were provided by collaborators in the United States, Italy and Spain. Samples were obtained from the ongoing ImmuneRACE study (first 160 participants) and from some 1,200 subjects provided by 6 global collaborators. Where available, HLA class I and class II types were obtained from metadata supplied by the sample provider rather than from assay-based typing. The repertoires were released in a freely available public database intended as a resource for research on the immune response to SARS-CoV-2. The material from the prospective study consisted of cDNA or gDNA derived from T cells, B-cell-depleted T cells, or PBMCs. Subjects who had been exposed to COVID-19, were actively infected with it, or had recovered from it provided the deeply sampled blood TCRbeta repertoires that made up the dataset. Nearly every sample came with metadata listing a de-identified subject ID, COVID-19 status, age in years and sex. Broad study findings and their caveats: How much clinical and demographic metadata was included differed by source and by participant, and the metadata was provided uncurated.

Turning to this clone: Its antigen remains undetermined. No much larger clone is present one base from it, and per-base qualities are unavailable.

TCRbeta CDR3 regions were amplified from genomic DNA by means of the immunoSEQ Assay, a bias-controlled multiplex PCR. The source study handled its data this way. The number of nucleated cells in each sample was estimated from the amplification of reference gene primers within the assay. Sequence reads were collapsed and filtered to measure the absolute abundance of every unique TCRbeta CDR3 rearrangement. For each sample, productive Simpson clonality was calculated as the square root of Simpson's diversity index across productive rearrangements. The table was pulled from immuneACCESS by TCRdb, which kept in-frame rearrangements only. Such tables lose some clones; where checked, under half of the loss comes from unresolved V genes, and the rest has no known cause. The DNA gave D and trimming, while V, J and clone size come from that table. In this sample the table shows under 200,000 clones, about 84% of which occur a single time. Roughly 5% of the sample is in the top ten clones.

Participants in the prospective study were aged roughly 18 to 100 years, lived in over 20 United States geographic areas, and enrolled through a virtual design. In the prospective study, cohorts were assigned on the basis of participant-reported clinical history obtained from a screening survey and a study questionnaire. Each participant in the prospective study had whole blood, serum and a nasopharyngeal or oropharyngeal swab collected by mobile phlebotomists. Additional blood draws and questionnaires over an approximately two-month period could optionally be provided by prospective study participants. Before DNA extraction, prospective study blood samples were shipped either frozen or at room temperature. V is reduced by 2 bases and J by 5 bases, leaving a spacing of 9 bases between them. CDR1 SGHTA and CDR2 FQGNSA are derived from the germline V gene. From the cysteine through the phenylalanine, the CDR3 covers 13 amino acids. CDR3 DNA only is kept here, 39 bases in frame from base 1.

This TCR was recovered from a middle-aged woman with acute COVID-19. The chain links TRBV7-2 with TRBJ1-2; the best D guess is TRBD1, with 6 bases matching. Sequencing used PBMCs or T cells enriched from blood (not recorded which). The CDR3 has the sequence CASSLQGIYGYTF. The DNA sequence is given as TGTGCCAGCAGCTTACAGGGGATTTATGGCTACACCTTC.